Listed here is a single T cell receptor (beta chain). Its antigen is still unknown. PCR amplification relied on 60 Vbeta primers (plus 13 Jbeta primers). Assay: immunoSEQ multiplex PCR; the TCRdb copy retains only in-frame clones and omits some. The sample consists of around 170,000 clones, roughly 80% of them appearing once. The data derive from a study of cytomegalovirus exposure and HLA in healthy donors. Whole-study findings and limits: Presence/absence comparisons presumed near-even sequencing depth among donors.

V shed 6 bases, J shed 1 base, and the junction held 20 bases outside the gene matches. CDR1 is MGHRA and CDR2 is YSYEKL in the germline V gene. The CDR3 contains 20 residues. The sequencing input was PBMCs. The TCR sequence derives from a woman between 50 and 59 years old in good health and CMV-seropositive. The genes are TRBV4-1 and TRBJ2-2; 7 bases agree with TRBD2. The DNA of the CDR3 is TGCGCCAGCAGACCGTGGGGTGCTAGCGGCTTCCGTAAGAACACCGGGGAGCTGTTTTTT. It is translated as CASRPWGASGFRKNTGELFF.